The 28 T cell receptor beta chains below all came from one sample that was sequenced in a study of cytomegalovirus exposure and HLA in healthy donors. PCR used 60 Vbeta primers and 13 Jbeta primers. The assay was immunoSEQ multiplex PCR, and TCRdb's table has in-frame clones only and misses some. Of 150,000 to 200,000 clones in the sample, about 80% were seen once. The specimen sequenced was PBMCs. The receptors here all came from a woman in her thirties or forties in good health and CMV-seronegative.

This clone has only one observation. The chain joins TRBV19 to TRBJ1-4, with D maybe TRBD1 (5 bases). With 1 base removed from V and 6 bases from J, the gap between germline ends came to 15 bases. Per the germline V gene, CDR1 is LNHDA and CDR2 is SQIVND (reference sequence). The CDR3 contains 16 residues. Here the CDR3 reads CASSIGGGTSHEKLFF. CDR3 DNA sequence: TGTGCCAGTAGTATAGGAGGCGGGACTTCGCATGAAAAACTGTTTTTT.

V usage is TRBV12-5 and J usage is TRBJ1-6, with D hard to call. The length of the CDR3 is 17 residues. Trimming pared 5 bases from V and 0 bases from J, leaving 14 bases between. Germline loops: CDR1 LGHNT, CDR2 FRNRAP. The CDR3 DNA reads as TGTGCTAGTGGTCTAGAAACGGGGTACTCCTATAATTCACCCCTCCACTTT. This codes for CASGLETGYSYNSPLHF.

The chain combines TRBV7-9 with TRBJ2-1; a possible D gene is TRBD2 (7 bases). The CDR3 is made up of 16 amino acids. Trimming pared 3 bases from V and 1 base from J, leaving 13 bases between. Germline V gene data show CDR1 as SEHNR and CDR2 as FQNEAQ (reference sequence). The CDR3 DNA follows: TGTGCCAGCAGCTTTCGGGGGGACACGTCCTACAATGAGCAGTTCTTC. Protein product: CASSFRGDTSYNEQFF.

The genes are TRBV6-6 and TRBJ2-1, with 10 positions matching TRBD2. Germline CDR1 reads MNHNY; CDR2 reads SVGAGI (reference sequence). The junction had 8 bases not matched to a gene; V was cut back by 8 bases and J by 10 bases. CDR3 length: 13 residues. The CDR3 loop is CASREREGGEQFF. The CDR3 bases are TGTGCCAGCCGCGAGCGGGAGGGGGGCGAGCAGTTCTTC.

This clone occurred a few times. V usage is TRBV27 and J usage is TRBJ2-7, with 8 bases matching TRBD1. The CDR3 is made up of 15 amino acids. V was clipped by 0 bases and J by 2 bases; unmatched bases: 3. Per the germline V gene, CDR1 is MNHEY and CDR2 is SMNVEV (reference sequence). CDR3 sequence: CASSLSGQAAYEQYF. Written as DNA, the CDR3 is TGTGCCAGCAGTTTATCGGGACAGGCAGCCTACGAGCAGTACTTC.

The V and J genes are TRBV14 and TRBJ2-2; D unclear. The ends were cut back, 1 base at V and 4 bases at J, with 7 bases in the middle. Germline V gene lookup returns CDR1 SGHDN and CDR2 FVKESK. This CDR3 spans 14 amino acids. The DNA of the CDR3 is TGTGCCAGCAGCCAAGGGCTGCCCACCGGGGAGCTGTTTTTT. Encoded protein: CASSQGLPTGELFF.

The V gene is TRBV9, the J gene TRBJ1-2, with D perhaps matching TRBD1 (5 bases). V was clipped by 1 base and J by 7 bases, with 17 bases between them. Looked up from germline, CDR1 is SGDLS and CDR2 is YYNGEE. CDR3 length: 15 amino acids. Written as DNA, the CDR3 is TGTGCCAGCAGCGTAATAGACAGCTCCTTGGGTGGCTACACCTTC. Its protein is CASSVIDSSLGGYTF.

The chain joins TRBV19 to TRBJ2-2; 8 bases agree with TRBD1. The CDR3 has 16 residues. Germline V CDR1 and CDR2: LNHDA, SQIVND (reference sequence). The V and J ends lost 5 bases and 5 bases, in that order; junction bases with no gene match: 10. CDR3 region: CASSPSRTGQTGELFF. The CDR3, as DNA: TGTGCCAGTAGTCCCTCTAGGACAGGGCAGACCGGGGAGCTGTTTTTT.

This chain joins TRBV19 and TRBJ1-1; 7 bases are a match to TRBD1. Per germline, CDR1 LNHDA and CDR2 SQIVND (reference sequence). After removal of 7 bases from V and 4 bases from J, the junction contained 12 bases not matched to a gene. There are 15 residues in the CDR3. CDR3 amino acids: CASTDNLGGLTEAFF. DNA for the CDR3: TGTGCCAGTACCGACAACTTAGGGGGCCTCACTGAAGCTTTCTTT. Variable domain in full (rest from reference TRBV19 and TRBJ1-1): DGGITQSPKYLFRKEGQNVTLSCEQNLNHDAMYWYRQDPGQGLRLIYYSQIVNDFQKGDIAEGYSVSREKKESFPLTVTSAQKNPTAFYLCASTDNLGGLTEAFFGQGTRLTVV.

The rearrangement links TRBV7-2 to TRBJ2-5; 9 bases are a match to TRBD2. The CDR3 extends over 13 amino acids. With V trimmed by 5 bases and J by 5 bases, 3 bases remained unmatched. Germline V CDR1 and CDR2: SGHTA, FQGNSA. CDR3 sequence reads: CASSISGSETQYF. Here the CDR3 DNA reads TGTGCCAGCAGCATTAGCGGGAGCGAGACCCAGTACTTC.

This chain joins TRBV29-1 and TRBJ1-5; 8 nucleotides agree with TRBD1. The germline gives CDR1 SQVTM, CDR2 ANQGSEA. This CDR3 region has 13 residues. With V trimmed by 6 bases and J by 3 bases, 4 bases remained unmatched. The CDR3 loop is CSVGGQVNQPQHF. CDR3 bases: TGCAGCGTCGGGGGACAGGTCAATCAGCCCCAGCATTTT.

This chain links TRBV4-3 with TRBJ2-1, with 15 positions matching TRBD2. V lost 1 base and J lost 14; bases outside the gene matches: 3. The CDR3 is 14 residues long. In germline, CDR1 is LGHNA, CDR2 YSLEER. The CDR3 region has the DNA TGCGCCAGCAGCCAAGGGACTAGCGGGAGGGCCAAGTTCTTC. As protein: CASSQGTSGRAKFF.

This rearrangement joins TRBV6-5 to TRBJ2-7; TRBD2 aligns across 8 bases. Per germline, CDR1 MNHEY and CDR2 SVGAGI. The CDR3 runs 14 residues. The V segment lost 3 bases and the J segment 5 bases; nucleotides outside the gene matches: 6. The DNA for the CDR3 is TGTGCCAGCAGTTATCTCGGGAGGGGCGACGAGCAGTACTTC. This translates into CASSYLGRGDEQYF.

This rearrangement joins TRBV5-6 to TRBJ2-7, with a weak D call TRBD1 (7 bases). The germline gives CDR1 SGHDT, CDR2 YYEEEE. The CDR3 loop spans 16 amino acids. Trimming shortened V by 5 bases and J by 9 bases, and 27 bases separated the two germline ends. CDR3 loop: CASSLVASGGWRGQYF. CDR3 sequence (DNA): TGTGCCAGCAGTCTGGTGGCGTCAGGGGGGTGGCGGGGGCAGTACTTC.

The chain carries TRBV15 and TRBJ2-1; perhaps TRBD2 as D (6 bases). The CDR3 is 15 residues long. Looked up from germline, CDR1 is LNHNV and CDR2 is YYDKDF (reference sequence). V was shortened by 1 base and J by 5 bases, with 12 bases between the two germline ends. CDR3 DNA: TGTGCCACCAGCAGAGCGCCCCGGGAGAACAATGAGCAGTTCTTC. As protein: CATSRAPRENNEQFF.

The rearrangement joins TRBV5-1 to TRBJ1-1; the match to TRBD1 covers 9 bases. This CDR3 has 15 amino acids. Losses at the gene ends were 0 bases for V and 8 bases for J; bases not matched to a gene: 8. Germline loops: CDR1 SGHRS, CDR2 YFSETQ. The CDR3 nucleotides read TGCGCCAGCAGCTTGGGGGGACAGGGTACCACGGAAGCTTTCTTT. It codes for CASSLGGQGTTEAFF.

The chain is built from TRBV19 and TRBJ1-1, with unresolved D. The V end was cut by 5 bases, the J end by 1 base, with 8 bases between. Germline loops: CDR1 LNHDA, CDR2 SQIVND (reference sequence). The length of the CDR3 is 13 residues. The CDR3 reads CASSDTANTEAFF. In DNA form, the CDR3 reads TGTGCCAGTAGTGATACAGCGAACACTGAAGCTTTCTTT.

J is TRBJ1-6 and V is TRBV30, with 7 bases aligning to TRBD1. Germline values: CDR1 GTSNPN, CDR2 SVGIG (reference sequence). Germline trimming cut 0 bases from V and 7 bases from J; bases unmatched to any gene: 12. This CDR3 contains 17 residues. The CDR3, as DNA: TGTGCCTGGAGTGTACCGAGGGGTCGGGACAGAAATTCACCCCTCCACTTT. Its protein is CAWSVPRGRDRNSPLHF.

The chain joins TRBV19 to TRBJ1-2; 7 bases match TRBD1. The V gene's germline CDR1 is LNHDA and CDR2 SQIVND (reference sequence). With 5 bases clipped from V and 8 bases from J, the junction kept 11 bases outside the gene matches. The CDR3 covers 14 residues. CDR3 residues: CASSVGQPLGGYTF. CDR3 coding DNA: TGTGCCAGTAGTGTGGGACAGCCCCTGGGAGGCTACACCTTC.

This sequence joins TRBV11-2 and TRBJ1-1, with 7 bases that match TRBD1. From germline, CDR1 is SGHAT and CDR2 FQNNGV. This CDR3 is 14 amino acids long. Unmatched junction bases numbered 6, after V lost 4 bases and J lost 4 bases. The CDR3 DNA follows: TGTGCCAGCAGCTCGTACAGGGGAAGCACTGAAGCTTTCTTT. This encodes CASSSYRGSTEAFF.

V usage is TRBV2 and J usage is TRBJ2-3, with D possibly matching TRBD2 (5 bases). The V end lost 6 bases, the J end lost 1 base, and 8 bases lay between the germline ends. This CDR3 is built from 13 residues. Per the germline V gene, CDR1 is SNHLY and CDR2 is FYNNEI. The CDR3 DNA reads as TGTGCCAGCAGGACTACCGGCACAGATACGCAGTATTTT. It translates to CASRTTGTDTQYF.

The chain joins TRBV5-8 to TRBJ2-3, with a possible D match to TRBD1 (5 bases). Germline V lookup: CDR1 SGHTS, CDR2 YDEGEE. Trimming took off 4 bases at V and 0 bases at J, with 18 bases between the two ends. This CDR3 has 17 amino acids. The CDR3 protein is CASSRILQASSTDTQYF. The CDR3 DNA sequence: TGTGCCAGCAGCCGGATCCTACAGGCCTCAAGCACAGATACGCAGTATTTT.

The rearrangement uses TRBV29-1 and TRBJ1-2, with TRBD1 matching 9 bases. The CDR3 is 13 amino acids. Germline CDR1 SQVTM, CDR2 ANQGSEA. After removal of 6 bases from V and 2 bases from J, the junction contained 4 bases not matched to a gene. CDR3 nucleotides: TGCAGCGTACGGACAGGGGCGAACTATGGCTACACCTTC. The encoded protein is CSVRTGANYGYTF. The entire variable domain, with the rest obtained from reference TRBV29-1 and TRBJ1-2, is as follows: SAVISQKPSRDICQRGTSLTIQCQVDSQVTMMFWYRQQPGQSLTLIATANQGSEATYESGFVIDKFPISRPNLTFSTLTVSNMSPEDSSIYLCSVRTGANYGYTFGSGTRLTVV.

This chain connects TRBV18 to TRBJ2-1, with D possibly matching TRBD2 (6 bases). CDR3 length equals 15 residues. In germline, CDR1 is KGHSH, CDR2 LQKENI. V was cut by 2 bases and J by 2 bases, with 10 bases left in between. The CDR3 spells CASSPAAGTYNEQFF. CDR3 DNA: TGTGCCAGCTCACCAGCGGCGGGAACCTACAATGAGCAGTTCTTC.

This rearrangement joins TRBV5-6 to TRBJ2-1; TRBD1 agrees at 10 bases. J was trimmed by 9 bases and V by 5 bases; bases with no gene match: 8. Germline CDR1 SGHDT, CDR2 YYEEEE. This CDR3 spans 14 amino acids. The CDR3 region is CASREPGQGTEQFF. CDR3 coding DNA: TGTGCCAGCAGGGAACCGGGACAGGGGACTGAGCAGTTCTTC.

V usage is TRBV5-6 and J usage is TRBJ2-7; D may be TRBD1 (6 bases). Germline V gene data show CDR1 as SGHDT and CDR2 as YYEEEE. With 3 bases removed from V and 5 bases from J, the gap between germline ends came to 18 bases. The CDR3 is 15 residues long. The DNA of the CDR3 is TGTGCCAGCAGCTCTCATTTCCAGGGGAGCCACGAGCAGTACGTC. This encodes CASSSHFQGSHEQYV.

V usage is TRBV7-6 and J usage is TRBJ1-1; D is ambiguous. The V end was cut by 4 bases, the J end by 4 bases, with 16 bases between. Germline V gives CDR1 SGHVS, CDR2 FNYEAQ. The length of the CDR3 is 15 residues. The CDR3 region is CASSSLPGVGTEAFF. In nucleotides, the CDR3 is TGTGCCAGCAGCTCCTTGCCCGGGGTGGGCACTGAAGCTTTCTTT.

The chain uses TRBV27 and TRBJ2-7; 7 bases map to TRBD2. Trimming at V came to 5 bases and at J to 3 bases, leaving 16 bases not matched to a gene. The CDR3 totals 17 residues. Germline V gives CDR1 MNHEY, CDR2 SMNVEV (reference sequence). The CDR3 coding sequence is TGTGCCAGCAGTCCCACTCCCGGGACTACGGGGGGCTACGAGCAGTACTTC. Amino acid sequence: CASSPTPGTTGGYEQYF.